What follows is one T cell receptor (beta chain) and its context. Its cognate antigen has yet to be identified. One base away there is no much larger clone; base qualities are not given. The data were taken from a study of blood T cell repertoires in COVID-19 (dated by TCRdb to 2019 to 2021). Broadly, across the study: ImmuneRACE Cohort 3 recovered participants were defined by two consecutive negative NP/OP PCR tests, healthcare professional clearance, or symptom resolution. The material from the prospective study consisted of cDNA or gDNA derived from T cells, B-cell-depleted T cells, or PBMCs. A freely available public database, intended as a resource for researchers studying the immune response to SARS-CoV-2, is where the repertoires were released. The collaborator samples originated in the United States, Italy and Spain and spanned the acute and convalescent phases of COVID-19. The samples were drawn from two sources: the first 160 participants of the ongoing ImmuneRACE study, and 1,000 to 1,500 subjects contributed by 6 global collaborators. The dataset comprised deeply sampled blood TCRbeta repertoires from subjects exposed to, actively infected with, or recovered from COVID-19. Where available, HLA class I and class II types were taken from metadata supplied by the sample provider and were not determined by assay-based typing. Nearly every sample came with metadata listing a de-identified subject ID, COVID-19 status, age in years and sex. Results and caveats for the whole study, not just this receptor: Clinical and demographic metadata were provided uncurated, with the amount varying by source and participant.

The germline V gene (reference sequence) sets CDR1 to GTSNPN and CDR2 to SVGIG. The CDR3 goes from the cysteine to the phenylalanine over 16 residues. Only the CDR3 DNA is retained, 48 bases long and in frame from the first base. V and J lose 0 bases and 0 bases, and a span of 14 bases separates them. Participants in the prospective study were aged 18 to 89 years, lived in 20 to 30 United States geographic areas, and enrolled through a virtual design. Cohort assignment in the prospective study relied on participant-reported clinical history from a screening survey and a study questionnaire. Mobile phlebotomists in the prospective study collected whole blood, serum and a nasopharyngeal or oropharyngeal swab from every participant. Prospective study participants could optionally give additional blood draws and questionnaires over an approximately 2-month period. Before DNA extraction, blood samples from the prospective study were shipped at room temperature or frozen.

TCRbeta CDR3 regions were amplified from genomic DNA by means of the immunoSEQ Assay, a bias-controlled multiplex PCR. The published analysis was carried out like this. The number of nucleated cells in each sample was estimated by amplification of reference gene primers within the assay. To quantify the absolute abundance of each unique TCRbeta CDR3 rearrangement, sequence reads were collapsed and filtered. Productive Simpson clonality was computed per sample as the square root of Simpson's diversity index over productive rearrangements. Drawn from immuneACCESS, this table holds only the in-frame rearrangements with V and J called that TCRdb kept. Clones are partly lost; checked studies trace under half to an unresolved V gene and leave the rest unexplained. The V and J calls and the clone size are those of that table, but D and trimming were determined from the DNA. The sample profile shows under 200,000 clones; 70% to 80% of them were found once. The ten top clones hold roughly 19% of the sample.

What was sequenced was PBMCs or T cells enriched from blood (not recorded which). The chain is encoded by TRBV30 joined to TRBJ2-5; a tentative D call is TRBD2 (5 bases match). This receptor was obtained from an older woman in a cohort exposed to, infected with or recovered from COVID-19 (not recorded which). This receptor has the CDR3 CAWSVLRARYQETQYF. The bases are TGTGCCTGGAGTGTCTTGCGGGCGAGGTACCAAGAGACCCAGTACTTC.